A selection of T cell receptor beta chains follows, all from one sample in a study of CD8+CD57+ T cells in acquired aplastic anemia. TCRdb processed the reads anew with MiXCR; each CDR3 protein has one entry. The table includes under 200,000 distinct CDR3 sequences, roughly 64% detected once. Sequencing was carried out using sorted CD4+, CD8+, or CD8+CD57+ T cells (not recorded which) from PBMCs. These receptors all come from a human donor with severe aplastic anemia or a healthy control (not recorded which). Each CDR3 is given with its conserved first and last residue. Each record gives: CDR3 protein, clone size, J gene, V gene. Size tells how often a clone was seen (once, few, many) or the class of an expanded clone, and some rows leave it out.

CASRGQGGRSYEQYF,.,TRBJ2-7,TRBV2
CASSPTQGNQPQHF,once,TRBJ1-5,TRBV2
CASSRNENTEAFF,.,TRBJ1-1,TRBV6-5
CSVDPTSRDKGYGYTF,.,TRBJ1-2,TRBV29-1
CASSLALGEEQYF,.,TRBJ2-7,TRBV5-1
CATSPLVQHGYTF,.,TRBJ1-2,TRBV15
CSATRTSGEQFF,.,TRBJ2-1,TRBV20-1
CSSRTLSTDTQYF,.,TRBJ2-3,TRBV20-1
CASSLGGLQETQYF,.,TRBJ2-5,TRBV5-6
CASEKWTGDNQPQHF,.,TRBJ1-5,TRBV19
CASSVFVERMNTEAFF,many,TRBJ1-1,TRBV2
CASSLPPGEGDEKLFF,many,TRBJ1-4,TRBV5-1
CASSYSPGALGEQFF,.,TRBJ2-1,TRBV27
CASMDWGQDVSYEQYF,.,TRBJ2-7,TRBV6-1
CASSWTLDRNQPQHF,many,TRBJ1-5,TRBV19
CAISESSIISSYNSPLHF,.,TRBJ1-6,TRBV10-3
CASSINPGGYEQYF,.,TRBJ2-7,TRBV19
CSARGLAGVMEFF,once,TRBJ2-1,TRBV20-1
CSGRQGGEQYF,few,TRBJ2-7,TRBV29-1
CASSPGNSDNEQFF,.,TRBJ2-1,TRBV18
CSAVTGGTTQYF,once,TRBJ2-5,TRBV20-1
CAIRTGEHNEPQHF,.,TRBJ1-5,TRBV10-3
CASSQTEAYGYTF,.,TRBJ1-2,TRBV7-9
CASSEWGQGKETQYF,.,TRBJ2-5,TRBV25-1
CSARWAGARGNEQFF,few,TRBJ2-1,TRBV20-1
CSAGQGENGYTF,.,TRBJ1-2,TRBV29-1
CASSFRETGLQETQYF,.,TRBJ2-5,TRBV7-6
CASTSQGDEQYF,.,TRBJ2-7,TRBV19
CASSEEVGGYTF,.,TRBJ1-2,TRBV6-5
CASRTGTPNTGELFF,.,TRBJ2-2,TRBV19
CASSEASLAGVETQYF,.,TRBJ2-5,TRBV2
CSVGTGGGYTF,.,TRBJ1-2,TRBV29-1
CASSLGGSTGELFF,many,TRBJ2-2,TRBV12-3/TRBV12-4
CSARPSLAGGNEQFF,.,TRBJ2-1,TRBV20-1
CASSSNLDSRKETQYF,.,TRBJ2-5,TRBV5-6
CASSERQGGVGYTF,.,TRBJ1-2,TRBV6-1
CASSLGTGRYGYTF,.,TRBJ1-2,TRBV5-1
CASSRTGAGEKLFF,.,TRBJ1-4,TRBV6-5
CASSYYLQGPEQYF,.,TRBJ2-7,TRBV7-6
CAISEGLDRGRSNQPQHF,.,TRBJ1-5,TRBV10-3
CSARSGRTYEQYF,once,TRBJ2-7,TRBV20-1
CASSGSGNNEKLFF,.,TRBJ1-4,TRBV4-1
CASSLEGRDYGYTF,few,TRBJ1-2,TRBV5-6
CATSDPLAGDADTQYF,.,TRBJ2-3,TRBV24-1
CASSEFGETQYF,.,TRBJ2-5,TRBV6-2/TRBV6-3
CASSQLVFGEAFF,.,TRBJ1-1,TRBV19
CASSFRRNEKLFF,.,TRBJ1-4,TRBV7-2
CASSLEGWTEAFF,.,TRBJ1-1,TRBV6-2/TRBV6-3
CSARDDRGSRYGYTF,.,TRBJ1-2,TRBV20-1
CASSFSQGIGGYEQYF,once,TRBJ2-7,TRBV11-2
CASSPRGFSQETQYF,.,TRBJ2-5,TRBV12-3/TRBV12-4
CATRLTSGGYNEQFF,.,TRBJ2-1,TRBV15
CSARVRNTIYF,.,TRBJ1-3,TRBV20-1
CSAPKMGTEAFF,.,TRBJ1-1,TRBV20-1
CASSLEVGTGVSPLHF,many,TRBJ1-6,TRBV5-5
CASSWGDRVHEQFF,.,TRBJ2-1,TRBV7-9
CASSEPGGELFF,once,TRBJ2-2,TRBV2